This is a list of T cell receptor beta chains from one sample in a study of T cells in Graves' hyperthyroidism and ophthalmopathy. TCRdb recomputed calls from the multiplex PCR reads with MiXCR, one row per CDR3 protein. This sample has over 250,000 distinct CDR3 sequences; roughly 13% occur once, and the top ten carry 30% to 35%. Sequencing was carried out using blood. These receptors were collected from a woman aged 40 to 50 with Graves' ophthalmopathy. Both conserved end residues are part of each CDR3. The D gene is left open where the match is weak. Part of the rows lack a size; the others show once, few, many or a class for expanded clones.

TRBJ2-1	.	TRBV18	few	TGTGCCAGCTCACCACAACCCGGCGGTGAGCAGTTCTTC	CASSPQPGGEQFF
TRBJ1-1	.	TRBV5-6	few	TGTGCCAGCAGCTTGCGCGGGCTTGAAGCTTTCTTT	CASSLRGLEAFF
TRBJ1-1	.	TRBV4-2	.	TGTGCCAGCAGCCAAGGTGTGGGGGTGAGCACTGAAGCTTTCTTT	CASSQGVGVSTEAFF
TRBJ2-3	.	TRBV10-1	.	TGCGCCAGCAGTCCGGTGGCCCGCACAGATACGCAGTATTTT	CASSPVARTDTQYF
TRBJ1-5	.	TRBV19	.	TGTGCCAGTAGTATCGGCAGGGGTCTAGGTCAGCCCCAGCATTTT	CASSIGRGLGQPQHF
TRBJ2-7	.	TRBV3-1	.	TGTGCCAGCAGCCTCCGCGGGTCGAACGAGCAGTACTTC	CASSLRGSNEQYF
TRBJ1-2	.	TRBV30	many	TGTGCCTGGAGTGGCTTGTCAGGCTACACCTTC	CAWSGLSGYTF
TRBJ1-6	.	TRBV28	few	TGTGCCAGCAGTCCCCTCGGGACGGAGACCTATAATTCACCCCTCCACTTT	CASSPLGTETYNSPLHF
TRBJ1-5	.	TRBV20-1	.	TGCAGTGCTAGAGGGGCAGGGCCCCAGCATTTT	CSARGAGPQHF
TRBJ1-3	TRBD1	TRBV11-2	.	TGCGCCAGCAGCCAACAATACAGGGGACTGGATGACACCATATATTTT	CASSQQYRGLDDTIYF
TRBJ2-1	.	TRBV20-1	.	TGCAGTGCTGAGGAGAGCGGAGTTGCCGATGAGCAGTTCTTC	CSAEESGVADEQFF
TRBJ1-1	.	TRBV12-3/TRBV12-4	few	TGTGCCAGCAGCGGACGGAAGAACACTGAAGCTTTCTTT	CASSGRKNTEAFF
TRBJ2-7	.	TRBV2	many	TGTGCCAGCAGTGAAGGGGTTACAGGCTACGAGCAGTACTTC	CASSEGVTGYEQYF
TRBJ1-2	.	TRBV30	many	TGTGCCTGGGACAACCGTGGAGGCTACACCTTC	CAWDNRGGYTF
TRBJ2-5	.	TRBV6-2/TRBV6-3	.	TGTGCCAGCAGTTACTCGTCCGCCGCGGAGACCCAGTACTTC	CASSYSSAAETQYF
TRBJ1-2	TRBD1	TRBV9	many	TGTGCCAGCAGCGTCGACAGGGGGGGACTAGACTATGGCTACACCTTC	CASSVDRGGLDYGYTF
TRBJ2-7	.	TRBV6-9	few	TGTGCCAGCAGTTACCCCGGCAGCTCCTACGGGCAGTACTTC	CASSYPGSSYGQYF
TRBJ2-1	TRBD2	TRBV9	.	TGTGCCAGCAGCGCCGACCTTAGCGGGAGCTCCTACAATGAGCAGTTCTTC	CASSADLSGSSYNEQFF
TRBJ1-2	.	TRBV7-2	few	TGTGCCAGCAGCTTAGGGTCAGTTAACTATGGCTACACCTTC	CASSLGSVNYGYTF
TRBJ2-7	.	TRBV12-3/TRBV12-4	few	TGTGCCAGCAGTCACAGGGGGAGGGGGGGCGGGTACGAGCAGTACTTC	CASSHRGRGGGYEQYF
TRBJ1-2	.	TRBV11-2	many	TGTGCCAGCAGTCAAATGGGTAGCTATGGCTACACCTTC	CASSQMGSYGYTF
TRBJ1-5	.	TRBV29-1	many	TGCAGCGTTGCGCCGGAGAGCAATCAGCCCCAGCATTTT	CSVAPESNQPQHF
TRBJ1-5	.	TRBV20-1	.	TGCAGTGCACACAGGGTTGTGGGCAATCAGCCCCAGCATTTT	CSAHRVVGNQPQHF
TRBJ2-7	.	TRBV11-2	many	TGTGCCAGCAGCTTTGACAGGAGCTCCTACGAGCAGTACTTC	CASSFDRSSYEQYF
TRBJ2-5	TRBD2	TRBV19	many	TGTGCCAGTACCATAGATGGGACTAGCGGGAGCAGAGAGACCCAGTACTTC	CASTIDGTSGSRETQYF
TRBJ2-3	TRBD2	TRBV28	many	TGTGCCAGCAGTGACCTAGGACTAGCGGGCCACGGGGATACGCAGTATTTT	CASSDLGLAGHGDTQYF
TRBJ1-1	TRBD1	TRBV3-1	many	TGTGCCAGCGGGGGACAGCTGAACACTGAAGCTTTCTTT	CASGGQLNTEAFF
TRBJ2-7	.	TRBV14	few	TGTGCCAGCAGCCTAGCGTTAACTCCCTACGAGCAGTACTTC	CASSLALTPYEQYF
TRBJ1-1	.	TRBV6-1	many	TGTGCCAGCAGTGAACGAAAGGGTTGGTTTGAAGCTTTCTTT	CASSERKGWFEAFF
TRBJ2-7	.	TRBV10-3	.	TGTGCCATCAGCGGGTTCTCTCTCTACGAGCAGTACTTC	CAISGFSLYEQYF
TRBJ2-7	TRBD1	TRBV6-5	many	TGTGCCAGCAGTTACTCGTACAGGGGGTCGTACGAGCAGTACTTC	CASSYSYRGSYEQYF
TRBJ2-3	.	TRBV12-3/TRBV12-4	many	TGTGCCAGCAGTTTAGGGCTAGCCCTCAGAGATACGCAGTATTTT	CASSLGLALRDTQYF
TRBJ2-5	TRBD2	TRBV6-1	many	TGTGCCAGCAGGACTAGCCGCGAGACCCAGTACTTC	CASRTSRETQYF
TRBJ2-2	.	TRBV27	many	TGTGCCAGCAGCCACGCGAGGGGAGGGGAGCTGTTTTTT	CASSHARGGELFF
TRBJ2-3	.	TRBV30	.	TGTGCCTGGAGTGAGGGGGGCTTTGGAAATACGCAGTATTTT	CAWSEGGFGNTQYF
TRBJ2-7	.	TRBV12-3/TRBV12-4	few	TGTGCCAGCAGTCCGAGACGCGGAAGGGAGCAGTACTTC	CASSPRRGREQYF
TRBJ2-5	TRBD1	TRBV12-3/TRBV12-4	many	TGTGCCAGCAGTTTACCAGGGGGAACGGAGTACTTC	CASSLPGGTEYF
TRBJ1-4	.	TRBV30	.	TGTGCCTGGAGGGGGGGCAAGGATGAAAAACTGTTTTTT	CAWRGGKDEKLFF
TRBJ2-5	.	TRBV7-9	many	TGTGCCAGCAGCTTAGTGCCCAGGCTATCGGAGACCCAGTACTTC	CASSLVPRLSETQYF
TRBJ1-1	.	TRBV12-3/TRBV12-4	many	TGTGCCAGCAGTCGTTCCCAGGGAGAAGGGGACACTGAAGCTTTCTTT	CASSRSQGEGDTEAFF
TRBJ2-5	TRBD1	TRBV11-2	few	TGTGCCAGCAGCTCTAATTACCACCGGGACAGCCAAGAGACCCAGTACTTC	CASSSNYHRDSQETQYF
TRBJ2-1	.	TRBV14	few	TGTGCCAGCAGCCCGAGGGGCGGGTGGCAGTTCTTC	CASSPRGGWQFF
TRBJ1-2	TRBD1	TRBV27	many	TGTGCCAGCAGTCACGGACAGGAATATGGCTACACCTTC	CASSHGQEYGYTF
TRBJ2-7	.	TRBV7-2	many	TGTGCCAGCAGCCTAACTTCGTCTACCTACGAGCAGTACTTC	CASSLTSSTYEQYF
TRBJ2-3	TRBD2	TRBV20-1	many	TGCAGTGCCGACAGACTAGCGGGAGCGGGATCGCAGTATTTT	CSADRLAGAGSQYF
TRBJ1-5	TRBD1	TRBV12-3/TRBV12-4	many	TGTGCCAGCACCTTAGGGGGCGCGGTAGGGCAGCCCCAGCATTTT	CASTLGGAVGQPQHF